This TCR beta chain was recorded in a study of blood T cell repertoires in COVID-19. Study information: Collection of acute and convalescent COVID-19 samples took place in the United States, Italy and Spain.

TCRdb's copy holds only in-frame clones and misses some; the assay was immunoSEQ multiplex PCR. The table includes approximately 72,000 clones, around nine tenths detected once. V was clipped by 6 bases and J by 1 base, with 9 bases between them. The CDR3 has 13 amino acids. CDR1 MRHNA and CDR2 SNTAGT come from the germline V gene. The chain recombines TRBV6-4 with TRBJ1-1; D is undetermined. The clonotype comes from a woman aged 55-69 years with acute or convalescent COVID-19. Sequencing input: peripheral blood. The CDR3 coding sequence is TGTGCCAGCAGCACGACTGAGAACACTGAAGCTTTCTTT. It is translated as CASSTTENTEAFF.